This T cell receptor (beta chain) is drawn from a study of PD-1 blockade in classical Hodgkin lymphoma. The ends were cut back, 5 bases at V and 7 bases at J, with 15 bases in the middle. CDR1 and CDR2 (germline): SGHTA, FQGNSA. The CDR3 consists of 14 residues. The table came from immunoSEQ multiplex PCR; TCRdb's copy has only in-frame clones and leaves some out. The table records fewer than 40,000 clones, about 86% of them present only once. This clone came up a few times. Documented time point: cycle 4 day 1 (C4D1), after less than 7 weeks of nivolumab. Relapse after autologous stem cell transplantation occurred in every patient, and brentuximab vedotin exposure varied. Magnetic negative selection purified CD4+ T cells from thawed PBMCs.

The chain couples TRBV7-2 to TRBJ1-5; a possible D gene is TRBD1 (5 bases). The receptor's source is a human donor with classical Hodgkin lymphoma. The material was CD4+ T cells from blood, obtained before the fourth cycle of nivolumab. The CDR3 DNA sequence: TGTGCCAGCAGCCAAGACAGTGCCGACCAGCCCCAGCATTTT. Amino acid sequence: CASSQDSADQPQHF. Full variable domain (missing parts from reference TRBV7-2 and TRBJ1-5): GAGVSQSPSNKVTEKGKDVELRCDPISGHTALYWYRQSLGQGLEFLIYFQGNSAPDKSGLPSDRFSAERTGGSVSTLTIQRTQQEDSAVYLCASSQDSADQPQHFGDGTRLSIL.